This TCR beta chain stems from a study of beta chain features in type 1 diabetes. Study-wide results and caveats: For cells with high TCR expression, cDNA sequencing could yield over-representation. Equally in patients and controls, PCR might preferentially amplify shorter templates. Moderate yet significant TCRB CDR3 shortening was seen in Type 1 diabetes patients in all four CD4+ subsets.

The table lists this clone with a few counts. Its antigen is undetermined. This CDR3 spans 14 amino acids. Germline CDR1 is SGDLS and CDR2 is YYNGEE. V dropped 0 bases and J dropped 5; count of bases not matched to a gene: 2. As every portion of the isolated RNA was reverse transcribed, the sequencing read expressed TCRB transcripts. Method: immunoSEQ multiplex PCR; TCRdb's copy keeps in-frame clones and lacks some. The table records hundreds of thousands of clones, approximately 15% of them present only once. This clonotype originated in a man aged 25 to 40 with type 1 diabetes. Material: naive CD4+ T cells from blood. The rearrangement joins TRBV9 to TRBJ2-4, with 7 bases matching TRBD2. The CDR3 DNA follows: TGTGCCAGCAGCGTAGGACTAGCTCAAAACATTCAGTACTTC. This encodes CASSVGLAQNIQYF.